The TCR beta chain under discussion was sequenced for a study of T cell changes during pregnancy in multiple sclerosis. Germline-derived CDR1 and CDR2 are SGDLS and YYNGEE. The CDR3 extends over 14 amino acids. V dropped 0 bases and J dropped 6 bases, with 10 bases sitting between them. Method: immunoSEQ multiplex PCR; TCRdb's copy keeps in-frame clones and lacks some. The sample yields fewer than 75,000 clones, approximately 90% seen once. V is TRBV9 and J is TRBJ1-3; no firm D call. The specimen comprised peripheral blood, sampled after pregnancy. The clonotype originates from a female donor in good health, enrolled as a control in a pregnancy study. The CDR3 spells CASSVVGSPNTIYF. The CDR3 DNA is TGTGCCAGCAGCGTAGTGGGCAGCCCAAACACCATATATTTT.